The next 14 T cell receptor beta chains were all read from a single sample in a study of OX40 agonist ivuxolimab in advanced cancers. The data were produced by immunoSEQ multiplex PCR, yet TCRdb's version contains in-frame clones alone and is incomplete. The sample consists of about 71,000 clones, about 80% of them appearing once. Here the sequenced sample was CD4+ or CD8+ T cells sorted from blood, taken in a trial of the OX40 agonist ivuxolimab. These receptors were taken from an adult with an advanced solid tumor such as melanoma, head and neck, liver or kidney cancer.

In DNA, the CDR3 is TGTGCCAGCAGTTACCCAGGGGGGCAGGCTGAAGCTTTCTTT. Translating it yields CASSYPGGQAEAFF. This chain uses TRBV28 with TRBJ1-1; 7 bases line up with TRBD1. The CDR3 is 14 residues long. Germline-derived CDR1 and CDR2 are MDHEN and SYDVKM. J was trimmed by 6 bases and V by 4 bases; bases with no gene match: 8.

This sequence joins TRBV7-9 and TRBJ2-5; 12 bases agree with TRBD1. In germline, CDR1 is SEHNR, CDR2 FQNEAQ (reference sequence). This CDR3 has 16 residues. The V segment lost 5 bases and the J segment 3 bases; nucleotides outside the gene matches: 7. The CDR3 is CASSKGGQGAKETQYF. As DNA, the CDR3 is TGTGCCAGCAGCAAAGGGGGACAGGGGGCAAAAGAGACCCAGTACTTC.

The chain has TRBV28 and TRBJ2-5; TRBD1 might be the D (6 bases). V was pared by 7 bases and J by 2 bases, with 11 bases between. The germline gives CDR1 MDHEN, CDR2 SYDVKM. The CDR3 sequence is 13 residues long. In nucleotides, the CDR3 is TGTGCCAGCACCGGGACACCACAAGAGACCCAGTACTTC. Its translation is CASTGTPQETQYF. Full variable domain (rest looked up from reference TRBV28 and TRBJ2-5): DVKVTQSSRYLVKRTGEKVFLECVQDMDHENMFWYRQDPGLGLRLIYFSYDVKMKEKGDIPEGYSVSREKKERFSLILESASTNQTSMYLCASTGTPQETQYFGPGTRLLVL.

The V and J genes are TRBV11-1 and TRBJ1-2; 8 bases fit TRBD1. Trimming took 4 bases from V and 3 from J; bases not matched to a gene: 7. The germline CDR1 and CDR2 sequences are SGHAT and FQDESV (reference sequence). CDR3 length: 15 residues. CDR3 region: CASSSGTGRDYGYTF. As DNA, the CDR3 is TGTGCCAGCAGCTCCGGGACAGGAAGGGACTATGGCTACACCTTC.

The CDR3 nucleotides read TGTGCCAGCAGCTTAGGTACAGGCAGCTATGGCTACACCTTC. This sequence encodes CASSLGTGSYGYTF. The chain links TRBV7-9 to TRBJ1-2; tentative D call: TRBD1 (5 bases). The CDR3 is 14 amino acids. CDR1 is SEHNR and CDR2 is FQNEAQ in the germline V gene (reference sequence). V was cut by 1 base and J by 4 bases, with 10 bases left in between.

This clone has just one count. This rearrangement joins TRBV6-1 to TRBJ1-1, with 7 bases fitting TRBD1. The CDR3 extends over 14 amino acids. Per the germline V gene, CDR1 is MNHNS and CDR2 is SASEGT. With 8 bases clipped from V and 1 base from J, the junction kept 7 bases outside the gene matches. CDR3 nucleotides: TGTGCCAGCCACCTTGGACAGGCGAACACTGAAGCTTTCTTT. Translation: CASHLGQANTEAFF.

The CDR3: CSFPYKETQYF. The CDR3 region has the DNA TGCAGTTTCCCCTACAAAGAGACCCAGTACTTC. The rearrangement links TRBV20-1 to TRBJ2-5, with D uncertain. Trimming shortened V by 8 bases and J by 3 bases, and 10 bases separated the two germline ends. Germline V gene sequence: CDR1 DFQATT, CDR2 SNEGSKA (reference sequence). This CDR3 is 11 amino acids long.

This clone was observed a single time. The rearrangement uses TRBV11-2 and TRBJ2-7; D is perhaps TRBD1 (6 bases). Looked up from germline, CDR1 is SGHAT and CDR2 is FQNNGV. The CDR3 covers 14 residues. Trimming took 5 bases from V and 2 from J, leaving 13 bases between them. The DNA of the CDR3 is TGTGCCAGCAGCCAAATCGCAGGGGCCTACGAGCAGTACGTC. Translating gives CASSQIAGAYEQYV.

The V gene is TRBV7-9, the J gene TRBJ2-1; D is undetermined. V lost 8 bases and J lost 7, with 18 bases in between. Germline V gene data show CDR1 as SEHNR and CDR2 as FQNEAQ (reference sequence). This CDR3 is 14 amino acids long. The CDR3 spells CASARGDPKNEQFF. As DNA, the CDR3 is TGTGCCAGCGCCCGCGGTGATCCCAAGAATGAGCAGTTCTTC.

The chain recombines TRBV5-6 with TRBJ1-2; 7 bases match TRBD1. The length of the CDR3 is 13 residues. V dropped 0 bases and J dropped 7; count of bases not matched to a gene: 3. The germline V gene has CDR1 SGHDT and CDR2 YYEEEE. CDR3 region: CASSLATGFGYTF. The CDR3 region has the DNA TGTGCCAGCAGCTTGGCGACAGGGTTTGGCTACACCTTC.

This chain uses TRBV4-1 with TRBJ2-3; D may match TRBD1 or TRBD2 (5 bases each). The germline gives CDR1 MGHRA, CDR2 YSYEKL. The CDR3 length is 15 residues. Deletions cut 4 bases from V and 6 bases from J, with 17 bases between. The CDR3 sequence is CASSLKALGTDTQYF. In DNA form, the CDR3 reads TGCGCCAGCAGCCTAAAGGCTTTGGGGACGGATACGCAGTATTTT.

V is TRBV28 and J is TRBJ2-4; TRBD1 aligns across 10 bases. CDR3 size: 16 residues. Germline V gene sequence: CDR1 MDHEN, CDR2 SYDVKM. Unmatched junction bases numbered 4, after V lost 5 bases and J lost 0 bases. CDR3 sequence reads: CASSIGTGVAKNIQYF. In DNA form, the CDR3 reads TGTGCCAGCAGTATCGGGACAGGGGTAGCCAAAAACATTCAGTACTTC. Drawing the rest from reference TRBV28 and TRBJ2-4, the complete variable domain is DVKVTQSSRYLVKRTGEKVFLECVQDMDHENMFWYRQDPGLGLRLIYFSYDVKMKEKGDIPEGYSVSREKKERFSLILESASTNQTSMYLCASSIGTGVAKNIQYFGAGTRLSVL.

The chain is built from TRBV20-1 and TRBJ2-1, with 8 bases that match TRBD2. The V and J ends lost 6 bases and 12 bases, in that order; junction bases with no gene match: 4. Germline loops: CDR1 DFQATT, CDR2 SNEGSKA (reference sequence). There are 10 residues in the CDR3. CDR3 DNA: TGCAGTGCAAGACTAGCGTTGCAGTTCTTC. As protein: CSARLALQFF.

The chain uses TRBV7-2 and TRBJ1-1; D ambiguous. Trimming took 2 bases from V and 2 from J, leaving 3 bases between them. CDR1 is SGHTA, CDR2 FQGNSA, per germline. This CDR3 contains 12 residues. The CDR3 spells CASSLTNTEAFF. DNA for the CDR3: TGTGCCAGCAGCTTAACTAACACTGAAGCTTTCTTT.